This T cell receptor beta chain was captured by sequencing in a study of blood T cell repertoires in COVID-19. On the study more broadly: Samples taken during acute and convalescent COVID-19 were collected in the United States, Italy and Spain. T cells, B-cell-depleted T cells, or PBMCs provided the cDNA or gDNA that served as material.

Germline assignment: CDR1 LNHDA and CDR2 SQIVND (reference sequence). Trimming stripped 8 bases from V and 9 bases from J, with 13 bases between. This CDR3 spans 12 amino acids. The method was immunoSEQ multiplex PCR; TCRdb's version includes in-frame clones alone and lacks a portion of them. The sample shows about 240,000 clones, almost 85% of them seen only once. Sequences were obtained from peripheral blood. The chain has TRBV19 and TRBJ2-2; D is ambiguous. The receptor comes from a man between 50 and 59 years old with acute or convalescent COVID-19. CDR3 in DNA: TGTGCCAGTCAAATTGGAGTTCGGGAGCTGTTTTTT. As protein: CASQIGVRELFF. The whole variable domain, filled in from reference TRBV19 and TRBJ2-2, reads DGGITQSPKYLFRKEGQNVTLSCEQNLNHDAMYWYRQDPGQGLRLIYYSQIVNDFQKGDIAEGYSVSREKKESFPLTVTSAQKNPTAFYLCASQIGVRELFFGEGSRLTVL.